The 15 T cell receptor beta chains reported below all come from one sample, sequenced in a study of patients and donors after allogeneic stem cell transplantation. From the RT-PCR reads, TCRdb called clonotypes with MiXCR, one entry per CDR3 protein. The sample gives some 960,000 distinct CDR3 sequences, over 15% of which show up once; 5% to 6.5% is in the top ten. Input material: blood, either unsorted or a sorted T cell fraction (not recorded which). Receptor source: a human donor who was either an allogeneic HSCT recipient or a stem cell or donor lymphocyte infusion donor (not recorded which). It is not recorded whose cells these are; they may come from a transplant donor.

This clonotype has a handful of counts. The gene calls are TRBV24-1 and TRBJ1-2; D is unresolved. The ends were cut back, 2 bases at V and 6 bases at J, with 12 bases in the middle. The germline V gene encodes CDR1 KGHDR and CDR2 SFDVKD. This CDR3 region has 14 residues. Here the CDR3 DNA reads TGTGCCACCAGTGATTCCAGGCTATCCGATGGCTACACCTTC. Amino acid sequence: CATSDSRLSDGYTF.

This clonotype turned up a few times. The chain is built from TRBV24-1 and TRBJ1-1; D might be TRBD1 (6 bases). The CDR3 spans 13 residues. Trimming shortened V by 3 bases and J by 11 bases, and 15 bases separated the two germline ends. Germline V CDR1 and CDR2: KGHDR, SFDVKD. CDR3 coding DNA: TGTGCCACCAGTGATGGCCGCGGGGGCTCGGCTTTCTTT. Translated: CATSDGRGGSAFF.

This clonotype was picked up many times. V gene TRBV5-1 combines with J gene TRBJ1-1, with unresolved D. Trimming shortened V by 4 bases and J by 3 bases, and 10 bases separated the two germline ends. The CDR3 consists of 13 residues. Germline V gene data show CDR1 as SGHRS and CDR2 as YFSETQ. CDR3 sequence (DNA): TGCGCCAGCAGCCAGAGTGGGGACACTGAAGCTTTCTTT. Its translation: CASSQSGDTEAFF. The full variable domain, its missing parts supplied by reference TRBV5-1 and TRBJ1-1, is KAGVTQTPRYLIKTRGQQVTLSCSPISGHRSVSWYQQTPGQGLQFLFEYFSETQRNKGNFPGRFSGRQFSNSRSEMNVSTLELGDSALYLCASSQSGDTEAFFGQGTRLTVV.

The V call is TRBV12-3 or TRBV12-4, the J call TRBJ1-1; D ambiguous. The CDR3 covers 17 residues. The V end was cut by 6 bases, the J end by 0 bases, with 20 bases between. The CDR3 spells CASSSIPGALMNTEAFF. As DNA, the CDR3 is TGTGCCAGCAGCTCTATCCCGGGAGCTCTCATGAACACTGAAGCTTTCTTT.

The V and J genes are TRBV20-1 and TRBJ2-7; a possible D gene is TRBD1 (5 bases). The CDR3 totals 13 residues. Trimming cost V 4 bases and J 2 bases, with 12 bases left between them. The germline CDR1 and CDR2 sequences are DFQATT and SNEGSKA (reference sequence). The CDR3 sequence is CSATLDSPYEQYF. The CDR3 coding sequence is TGCAGTGCTACCCTAGACAGTCCCTACGAGCAGTACTTC.

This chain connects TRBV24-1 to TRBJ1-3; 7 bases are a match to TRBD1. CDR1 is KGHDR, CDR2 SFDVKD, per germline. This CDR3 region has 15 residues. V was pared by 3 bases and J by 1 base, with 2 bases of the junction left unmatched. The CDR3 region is CATSDPTGSGNTIYF. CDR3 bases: TGTGCCACCAGTGATCCGACAGGGTCTGGAAACACCATATATTTT.

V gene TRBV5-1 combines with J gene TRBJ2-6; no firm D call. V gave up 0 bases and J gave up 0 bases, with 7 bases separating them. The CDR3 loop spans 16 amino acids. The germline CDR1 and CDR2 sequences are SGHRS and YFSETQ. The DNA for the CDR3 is TGCGCCAGCAGCTTGGGGACGGCCTCTGGGGCCAACGTCCTGACTTTC. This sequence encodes CASSLGTASGANVLTF. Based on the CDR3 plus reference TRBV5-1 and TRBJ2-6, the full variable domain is KAGVTQTPRYLIKTRGQQVTLSCSPISGHRSVSWYQQTPGQGLQFLFEYFSETQRNKGNFPGRFSGRQFSNSRSEMNVSTLELGDSALYLCASSLGTASGANVLTFGAGSRLTVL.

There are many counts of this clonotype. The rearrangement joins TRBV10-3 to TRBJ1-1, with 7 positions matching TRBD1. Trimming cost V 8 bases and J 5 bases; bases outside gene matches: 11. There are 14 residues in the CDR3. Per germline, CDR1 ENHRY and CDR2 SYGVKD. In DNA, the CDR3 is TGTGCCATCTCGGAAGGGGGCCGGGGAACTGAAGCTTTCTTT. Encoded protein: CAISEGGRGTEAFF.

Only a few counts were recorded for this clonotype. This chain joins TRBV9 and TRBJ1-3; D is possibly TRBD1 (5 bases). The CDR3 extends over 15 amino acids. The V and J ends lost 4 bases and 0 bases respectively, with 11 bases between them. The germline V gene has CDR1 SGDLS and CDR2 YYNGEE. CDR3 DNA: TGTGCCAGCAGCCAGGGACGGACCTCTGGAAACACCATATATTTT. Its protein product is CASSQGRTSGNTIYF.

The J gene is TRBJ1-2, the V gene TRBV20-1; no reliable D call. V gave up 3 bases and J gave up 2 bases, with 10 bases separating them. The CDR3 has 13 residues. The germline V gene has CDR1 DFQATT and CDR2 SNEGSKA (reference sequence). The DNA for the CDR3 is TGCAGTGCTAGCTGGCAGGACAACTATGGCTACACCTTC. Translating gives CSASWQDNYGYTF.

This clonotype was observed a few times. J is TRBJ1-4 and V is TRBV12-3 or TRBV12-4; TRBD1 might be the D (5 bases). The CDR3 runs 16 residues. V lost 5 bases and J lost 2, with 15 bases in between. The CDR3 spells CASSLRQTETNEKLFF. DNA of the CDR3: TGTGCCAGCAGTCTTCGCCAGACAGAGACTAATGAAAAACTGTTTTTT.

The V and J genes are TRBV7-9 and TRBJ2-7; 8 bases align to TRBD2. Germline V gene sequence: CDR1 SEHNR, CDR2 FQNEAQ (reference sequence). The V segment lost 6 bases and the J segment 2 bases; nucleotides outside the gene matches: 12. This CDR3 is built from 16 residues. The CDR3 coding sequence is TGTGCCAGCAGAACTAGGGTGGGACTAGGTGCCTACGAGCAGTACTTC. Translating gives CASRTRVGLGAYEQYF.

CDR3 sequence (DNA): TGCAGTGCTAGAGCATCACTTGACTACGAGCAGTACTTC. Translation: CSARASLDYEQYF. The rearrangement joins TRBV20-1 to TRBJ2-7; D is ambiguous. V was clipped by 1 base and J by 3 bases, with 10 bases between them. CDR3 size: 13 residues. The germline V gene encodes CDR1 DFQATT and CDR2 SNEGSKA (reference sequence).

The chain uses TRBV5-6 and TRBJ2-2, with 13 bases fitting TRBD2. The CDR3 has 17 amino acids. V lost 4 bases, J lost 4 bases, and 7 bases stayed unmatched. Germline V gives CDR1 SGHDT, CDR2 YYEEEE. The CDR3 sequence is CASSRTSGSRLTGELFF. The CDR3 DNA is TGTGCCAGCAGCAGGACTAGCGGGAGCCGACTCACCGGGGAGCTGTTTTTT.

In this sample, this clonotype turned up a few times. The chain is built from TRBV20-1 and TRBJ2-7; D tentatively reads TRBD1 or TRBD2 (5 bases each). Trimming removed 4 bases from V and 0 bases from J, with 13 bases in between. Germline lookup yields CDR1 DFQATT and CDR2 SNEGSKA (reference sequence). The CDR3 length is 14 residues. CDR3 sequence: CSATFPGSSYEQYF. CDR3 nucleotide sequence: TGCAGTGCTACCTTTCCAGGGAGCTCCTACGAGCAGTACTTC.